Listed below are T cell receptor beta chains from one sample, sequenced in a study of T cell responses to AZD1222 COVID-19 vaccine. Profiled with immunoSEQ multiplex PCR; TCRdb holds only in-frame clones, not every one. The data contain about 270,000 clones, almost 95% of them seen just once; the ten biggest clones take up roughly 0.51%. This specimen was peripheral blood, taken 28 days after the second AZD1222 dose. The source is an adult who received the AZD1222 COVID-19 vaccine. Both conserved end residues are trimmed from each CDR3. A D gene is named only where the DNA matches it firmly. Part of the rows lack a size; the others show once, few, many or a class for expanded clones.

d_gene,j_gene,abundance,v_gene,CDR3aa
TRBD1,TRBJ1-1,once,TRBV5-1,ASSLGQGEQAF
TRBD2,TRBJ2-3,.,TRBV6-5,ASSRSGDPTDTQY
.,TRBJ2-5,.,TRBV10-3,AISESAGKETQY
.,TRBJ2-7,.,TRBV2,ASNGLDYEQY
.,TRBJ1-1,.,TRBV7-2,ASSGDRNTEAF
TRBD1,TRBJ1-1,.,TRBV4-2,ASSLQGAGNTEAF
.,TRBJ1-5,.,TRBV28,ASSFLSNQPQH
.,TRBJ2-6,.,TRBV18,ASSPKTLSGANVLT
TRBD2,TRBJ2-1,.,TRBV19,ASSSPSPGLAGNEQF
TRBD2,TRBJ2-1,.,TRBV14,ASSHGRFTYNEQF
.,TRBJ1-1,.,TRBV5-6,ASSRGTRLNTEAF
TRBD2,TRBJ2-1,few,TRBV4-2,ASSHNQGTSFEQF
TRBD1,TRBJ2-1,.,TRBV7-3,ASSPQGVGEQF
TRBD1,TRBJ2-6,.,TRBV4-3,ASSPDRAFGANVLT
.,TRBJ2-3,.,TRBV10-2,ASSESQDGTDTQY
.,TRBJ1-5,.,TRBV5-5,ASSPAAGLDHQPQH
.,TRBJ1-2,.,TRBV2,ADKSPTPDGYT
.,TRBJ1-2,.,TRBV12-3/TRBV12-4,ASSYRVGYT
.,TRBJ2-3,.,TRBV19,ASSRRGAYTDTQY
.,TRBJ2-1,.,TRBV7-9,ASSWGNPSYNEQF
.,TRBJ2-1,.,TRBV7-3,ASSMDIYNEQF
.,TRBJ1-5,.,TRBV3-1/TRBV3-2,ASSPGGASNQPQH
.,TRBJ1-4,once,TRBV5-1,ASSLALGEEKLF
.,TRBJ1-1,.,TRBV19,ASALWGLNEPEAF
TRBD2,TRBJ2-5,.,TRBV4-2,ASSQLWTSVQETQY
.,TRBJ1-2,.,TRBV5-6,ASSLRGLKGYT
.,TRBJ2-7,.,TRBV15,ATSRDRRKYEQY
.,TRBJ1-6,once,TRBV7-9,ASSTGQPSSYNSPLH